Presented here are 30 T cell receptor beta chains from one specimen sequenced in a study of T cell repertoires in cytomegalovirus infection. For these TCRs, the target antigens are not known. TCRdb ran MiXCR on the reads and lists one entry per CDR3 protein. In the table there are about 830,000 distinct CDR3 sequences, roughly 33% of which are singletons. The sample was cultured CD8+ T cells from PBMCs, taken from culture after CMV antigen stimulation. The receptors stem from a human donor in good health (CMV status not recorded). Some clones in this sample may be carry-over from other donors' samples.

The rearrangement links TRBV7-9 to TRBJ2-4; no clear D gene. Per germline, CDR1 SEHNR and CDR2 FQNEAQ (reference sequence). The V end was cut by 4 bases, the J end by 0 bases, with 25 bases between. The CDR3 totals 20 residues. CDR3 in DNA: TGTGCCAGCAGCTCCCAGATCCCCCCCCCCAGACGACTAGCCAAAAACATTCAGTACTTC. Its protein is CASSSQIPPPRRLAKNIQYF.

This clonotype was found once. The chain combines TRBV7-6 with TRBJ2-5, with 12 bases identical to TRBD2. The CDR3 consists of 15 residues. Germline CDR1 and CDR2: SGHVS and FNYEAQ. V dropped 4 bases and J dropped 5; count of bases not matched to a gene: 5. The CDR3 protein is CASSSLTSGGETQYF. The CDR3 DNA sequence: TGTGCCAGCAGCTCCCTGACTAGCGGGGGTGAGACCCAGTACTTC.

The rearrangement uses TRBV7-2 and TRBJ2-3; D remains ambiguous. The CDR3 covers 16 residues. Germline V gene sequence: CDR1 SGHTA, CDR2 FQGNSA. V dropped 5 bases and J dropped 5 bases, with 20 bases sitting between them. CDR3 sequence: CASSPQMVAGRDTQYF. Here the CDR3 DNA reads TGTGCCAGCAGCCCCCAGATGGTAGCAGGCCGAGATACGCAGTATTTT. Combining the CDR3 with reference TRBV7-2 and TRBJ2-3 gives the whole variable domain GAGVSQSPSNKVTEKGKDVELRCDPISGHTALYWYRQSLGQGLEFLIYFQGNSAPDKSGLPSDRFSAERTGGSVSTLTIQRTQQEDSAVYLCASSPQMVAGRDTQYFGPGTRLTVL.

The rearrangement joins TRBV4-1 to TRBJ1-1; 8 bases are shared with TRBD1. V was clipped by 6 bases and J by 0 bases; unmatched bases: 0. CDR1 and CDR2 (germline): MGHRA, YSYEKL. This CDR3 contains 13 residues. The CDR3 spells CASRDRVNTEAFF. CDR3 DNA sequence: TGCGCCAGCAGGGACAGGGTGAACACTGAAGCTTTCTTT.

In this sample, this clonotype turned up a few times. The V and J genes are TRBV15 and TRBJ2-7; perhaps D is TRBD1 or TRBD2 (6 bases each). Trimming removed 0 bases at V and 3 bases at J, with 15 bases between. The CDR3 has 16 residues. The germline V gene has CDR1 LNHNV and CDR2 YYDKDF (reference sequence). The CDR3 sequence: CATSRDLEGGIYEQYF. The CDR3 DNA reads TGTGCCACCAGCAGAGATCTGGAGGGGGGTATCTACGAGCAGTACTTC.

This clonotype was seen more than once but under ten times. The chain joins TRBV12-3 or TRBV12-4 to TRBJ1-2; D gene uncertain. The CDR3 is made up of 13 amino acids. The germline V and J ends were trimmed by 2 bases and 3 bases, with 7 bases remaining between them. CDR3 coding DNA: TGTGCCAGCAGTTTAAAGAAGGACTATGGCTACACCTTC. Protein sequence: CASSLKKDYGYTF.

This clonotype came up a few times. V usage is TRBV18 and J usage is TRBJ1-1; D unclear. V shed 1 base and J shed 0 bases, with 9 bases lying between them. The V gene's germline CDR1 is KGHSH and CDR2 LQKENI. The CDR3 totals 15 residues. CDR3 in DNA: TGTGCCAGCTCACCACGTGGGCAGATGAACACTGAAGCTTTCTTT. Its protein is CASSPRGQMNTEAFF. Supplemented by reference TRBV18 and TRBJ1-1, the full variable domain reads NAGVMQNPRHLVRRRGQEARLRCSPMKGHSHVYWYRQLPEEGLKFMVYLQKENIIDESGMPKERFSAEFPKEGPSILRIQQVVRGDSAAYFCASSPRGQMNTEAFFGQGTRLTVV.

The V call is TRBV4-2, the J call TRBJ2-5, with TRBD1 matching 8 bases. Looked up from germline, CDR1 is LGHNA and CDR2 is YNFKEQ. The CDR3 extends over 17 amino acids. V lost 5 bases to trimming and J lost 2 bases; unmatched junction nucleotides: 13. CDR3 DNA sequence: TGTGCCAGCAGCAATCTTTCAGGGGGCGCAGGGCAAGAGACCCAGTACTTC. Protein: CASSNLSGGAGQETQYF.

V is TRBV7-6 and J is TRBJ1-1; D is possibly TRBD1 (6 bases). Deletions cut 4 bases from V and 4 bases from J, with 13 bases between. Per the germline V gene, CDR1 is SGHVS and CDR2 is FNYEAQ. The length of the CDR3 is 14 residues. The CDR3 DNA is TGTGCCAGCAGCTCTACAGGGCGGGTCACTGAAGCTTTCTTT. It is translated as CASSSTGRVTEAFF.

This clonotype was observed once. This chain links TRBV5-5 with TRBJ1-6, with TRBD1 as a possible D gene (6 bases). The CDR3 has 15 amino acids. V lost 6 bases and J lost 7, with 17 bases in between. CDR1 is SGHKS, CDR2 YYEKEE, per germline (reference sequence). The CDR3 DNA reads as TGTGCCAGCACCTTCGCCGGGACAACAAATTCACCCCTCCACTTT. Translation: CASTFAGTTNSPLHF.

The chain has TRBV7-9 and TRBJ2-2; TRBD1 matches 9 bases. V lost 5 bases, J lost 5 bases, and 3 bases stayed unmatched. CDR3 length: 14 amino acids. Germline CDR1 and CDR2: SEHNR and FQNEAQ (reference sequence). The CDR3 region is CASSRQGGTGELFF. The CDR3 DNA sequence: TGTGCCAGCAGCCGACAGGGGGGAACCGGGGAGCTGTTTTTT. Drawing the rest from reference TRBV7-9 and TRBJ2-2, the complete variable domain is DTGVSQNPRHKITKRGQNVTFRCDPISEHNRLYWYRQTLGQGPEFLTYFQNEAQLEKSRLLSDRFSAERPKGSFSTLEIQRTEQGDSAMYLCASSRQGGTGELFFGEGSRLTVL.

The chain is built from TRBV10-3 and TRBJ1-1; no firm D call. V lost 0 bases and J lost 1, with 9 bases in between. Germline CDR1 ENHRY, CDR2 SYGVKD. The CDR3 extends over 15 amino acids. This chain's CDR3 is CAISESGRGNTEAFF. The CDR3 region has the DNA TGTGCCATCAGTGAGTCAGGACGGGGGAACACTGAAGCTTTCTTT.

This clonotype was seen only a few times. The CDR3 loop reads CASSRRDRGQSSGNTIYF. CDR3 nucleotide sequence: TGTGCCAGCAGTCGCCGGGACAGGGGGCAATCTAGTGGAAACACCATATATTTT. The chain combines TRBV25-1 with TRBJ1-3; 12 bases are a match to TRBD1. Looked up from germline, CDR1 is MGHDK and CDR2 is SYGVNS. After removal of 5 bases from V and 3 bases from J, the junction contained 11 bases not matched to a gene. The CDR3 contains 18 residues. Using reference TRBV25-1 and TRBJ1-3 for the parts outside the CDR3, the full variable domain is EADIYQTPRYLVIGTGKKITLECSQTMGHDKMYWYQQDPGMELHLIHYSYGVNSTEKGDLSSESTVSRIRTEHFPLTLESARPSHTSQYLCASSRRDRGQSSGNTIYFGEGSWLTVV.

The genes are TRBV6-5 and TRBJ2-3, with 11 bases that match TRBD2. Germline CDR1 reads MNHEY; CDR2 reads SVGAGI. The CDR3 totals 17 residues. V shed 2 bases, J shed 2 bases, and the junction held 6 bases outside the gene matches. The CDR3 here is CASSYRLAGGNTDTQYF. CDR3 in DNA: TGTGCCAGCAGTTACCGGCTAGCGGGGGGTAACACAGATACGCAGTATTTT.

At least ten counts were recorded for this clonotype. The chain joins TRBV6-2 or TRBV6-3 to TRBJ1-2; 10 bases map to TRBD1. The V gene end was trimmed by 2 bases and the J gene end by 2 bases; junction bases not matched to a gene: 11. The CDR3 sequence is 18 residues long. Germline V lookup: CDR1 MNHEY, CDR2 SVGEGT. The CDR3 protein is CASSYEDRGYRWNYGYTF. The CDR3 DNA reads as TGTGCCAGCAGTTACGAGGACAGGGGGTATCGGTGGAACTATGGCTACACCTTC.

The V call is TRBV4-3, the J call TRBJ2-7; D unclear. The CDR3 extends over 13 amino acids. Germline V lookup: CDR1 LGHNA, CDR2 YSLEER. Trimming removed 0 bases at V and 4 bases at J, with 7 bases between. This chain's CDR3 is CASSQDKGYEQYV. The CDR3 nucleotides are TGCGCCAGCAGCCAAGATAAGGGATACGAGCAGTACGTC.

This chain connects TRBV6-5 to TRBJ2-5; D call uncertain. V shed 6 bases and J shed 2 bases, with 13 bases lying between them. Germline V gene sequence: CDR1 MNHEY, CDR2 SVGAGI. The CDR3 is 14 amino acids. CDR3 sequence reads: CASSLFKAQETQYF. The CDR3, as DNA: TGTGCCAGCAGCCTATTCAAGGCTCAAGAGACCCAGTACTTC.

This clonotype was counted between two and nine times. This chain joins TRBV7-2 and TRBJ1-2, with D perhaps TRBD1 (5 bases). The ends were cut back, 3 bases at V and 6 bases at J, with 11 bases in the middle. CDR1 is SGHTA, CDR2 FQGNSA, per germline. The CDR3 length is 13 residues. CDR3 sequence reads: CASSFSGFNGYTF. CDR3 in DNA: TGTGCCAGCAGCTTTTCAGGGTTCAATGGCTACACCTTC.

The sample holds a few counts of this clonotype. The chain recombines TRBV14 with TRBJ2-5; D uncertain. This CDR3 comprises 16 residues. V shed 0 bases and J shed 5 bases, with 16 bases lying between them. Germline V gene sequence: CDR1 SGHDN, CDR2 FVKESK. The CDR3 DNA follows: TGTGCCAGCAGCCAAGAAGACTTCAGAGGCGATGAGACCCAGTACTTC. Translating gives CASSQEDFRGDETQYF.

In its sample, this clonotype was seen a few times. The CDR3 DNA reads TGTGCCAGCAGTCGACACAGGGGATATACAACTAATGAAAAACTGTTTTTT. Protein sequence: CASSRHRGYTTNEKLFF. This chain connects TRBV6-5 to TRBJ1-4; 7 nucleotides align to TRBD1. Germline CDR1 and CDR2: MNHEY and SVGAGI. The CDR3 consists of 17 residues. V was clipped by 5 bases and J by 0 bases; unmatched bases: 9.

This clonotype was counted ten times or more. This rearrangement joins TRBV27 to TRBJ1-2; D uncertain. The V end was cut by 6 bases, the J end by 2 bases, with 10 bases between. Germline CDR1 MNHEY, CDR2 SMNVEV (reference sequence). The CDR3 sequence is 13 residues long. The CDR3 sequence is CASSLDGNYGYTF. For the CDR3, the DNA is TGTGCCAGCAGCTTAGATGGAAACTATGGCTACACCTTC.

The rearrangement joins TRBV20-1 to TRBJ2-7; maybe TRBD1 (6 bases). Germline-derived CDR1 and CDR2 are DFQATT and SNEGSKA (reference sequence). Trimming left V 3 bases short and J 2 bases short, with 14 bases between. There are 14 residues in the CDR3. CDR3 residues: CSASDRKRPYEQYV. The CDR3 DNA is TGCAGTGCTAGCGACAGGAAGCGTCCCTACGAGCAGTACGTC.

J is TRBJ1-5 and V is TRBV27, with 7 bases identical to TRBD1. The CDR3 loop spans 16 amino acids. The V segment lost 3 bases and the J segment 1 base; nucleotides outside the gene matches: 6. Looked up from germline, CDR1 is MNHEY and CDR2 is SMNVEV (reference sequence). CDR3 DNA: TGTGCCAGCAGTTTGTCGGGACAGAGCAGCAATCAGCCCCAGCATTTT. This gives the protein CASSLSGQSSNQPQHF.

This chain's CDR3 is CASSIRPLNTEAFF. The CDR3 DNA is TGTGCCAGTAGTATCAGGCCTTTGAACACTGAAGCTTTCTTT. V usage is TRBV19 and J usage is TRBJ1-1; D gene unclear. Trimming shortened V by 3 bases and J by 0 bases, and 8 bases separated the two germline ends. Germline V gives CDR1 LNHDA, CDR2 SQIVND (reference sequence). The CDR3 contains 14 residues.

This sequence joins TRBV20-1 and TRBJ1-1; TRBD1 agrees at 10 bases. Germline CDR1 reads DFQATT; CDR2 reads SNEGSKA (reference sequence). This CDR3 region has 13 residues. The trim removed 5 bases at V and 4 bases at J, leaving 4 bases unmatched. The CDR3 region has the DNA TGCAGTGCTTGGACAGGGGGAGCCACTGAAGCTTTCTTT. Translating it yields CSAWTGGATEAFF.

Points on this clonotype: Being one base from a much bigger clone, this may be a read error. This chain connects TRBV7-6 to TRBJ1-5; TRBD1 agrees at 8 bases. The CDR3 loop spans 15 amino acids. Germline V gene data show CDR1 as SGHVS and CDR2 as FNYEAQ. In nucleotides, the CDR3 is TGTGTCAGCAGAAAGACAGGGGCTCGCAATCAGCCCCAGCATTTT. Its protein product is CVSRKTGARNQPQHF.

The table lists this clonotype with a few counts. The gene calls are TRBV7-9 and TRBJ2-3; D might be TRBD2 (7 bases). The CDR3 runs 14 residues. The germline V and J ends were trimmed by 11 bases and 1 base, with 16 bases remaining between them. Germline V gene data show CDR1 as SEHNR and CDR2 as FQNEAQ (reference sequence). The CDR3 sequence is CASEGGAGTDTQYF. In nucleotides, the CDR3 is TGTGCCTCGGAAGGGGGGGCGGGCACAGATACGCAGTATTTT.

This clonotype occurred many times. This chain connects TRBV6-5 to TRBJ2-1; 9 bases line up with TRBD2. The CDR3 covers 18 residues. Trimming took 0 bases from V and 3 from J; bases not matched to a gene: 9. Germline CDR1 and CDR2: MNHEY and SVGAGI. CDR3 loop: CASSYSPPRGGYYNEQFF. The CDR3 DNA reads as TGTGCCAGCAGTTACTCGCCCCCGCGGGGGGGCTACTACAATGAGCAGTTCTTC.

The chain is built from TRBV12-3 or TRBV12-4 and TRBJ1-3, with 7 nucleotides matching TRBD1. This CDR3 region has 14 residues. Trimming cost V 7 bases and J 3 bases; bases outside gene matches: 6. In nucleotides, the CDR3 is TGTGCCAGCACCGAAGACAGGGTTGGAAACACCATATATTTT. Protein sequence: CASTEDRVGNTIYF.

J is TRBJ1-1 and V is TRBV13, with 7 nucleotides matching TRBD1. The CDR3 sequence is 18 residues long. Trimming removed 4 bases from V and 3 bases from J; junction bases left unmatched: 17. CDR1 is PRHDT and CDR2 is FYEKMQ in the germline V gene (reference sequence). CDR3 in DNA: TGTGCCAGCAGCTCCTCCACTGGACAGGAGAGGATTGACACTGAAGCTTTCTTT. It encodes CASSSSTGQERIDTEAFF.